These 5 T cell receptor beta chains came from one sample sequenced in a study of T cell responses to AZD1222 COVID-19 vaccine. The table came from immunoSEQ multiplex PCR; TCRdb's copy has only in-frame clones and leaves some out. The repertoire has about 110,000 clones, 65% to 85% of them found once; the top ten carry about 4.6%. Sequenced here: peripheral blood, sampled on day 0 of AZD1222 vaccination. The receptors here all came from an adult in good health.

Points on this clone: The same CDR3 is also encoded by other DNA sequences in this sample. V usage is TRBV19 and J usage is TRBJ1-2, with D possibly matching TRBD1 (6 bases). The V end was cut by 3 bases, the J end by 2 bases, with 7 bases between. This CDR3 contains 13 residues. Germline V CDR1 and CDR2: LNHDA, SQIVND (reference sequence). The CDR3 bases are TGTGCCAGTAGTATCGGGGGCAACTATGGCTACACCTTC. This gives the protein CASSIGGNYGYTF.

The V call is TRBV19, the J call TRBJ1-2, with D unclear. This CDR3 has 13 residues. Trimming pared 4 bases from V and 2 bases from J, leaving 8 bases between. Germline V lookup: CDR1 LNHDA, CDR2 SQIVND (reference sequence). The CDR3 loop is CASSRSGNYGYTF. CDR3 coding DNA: TGTGCCAGTAGTAGGTCTGGAAACTATGGCTACACCTTC.

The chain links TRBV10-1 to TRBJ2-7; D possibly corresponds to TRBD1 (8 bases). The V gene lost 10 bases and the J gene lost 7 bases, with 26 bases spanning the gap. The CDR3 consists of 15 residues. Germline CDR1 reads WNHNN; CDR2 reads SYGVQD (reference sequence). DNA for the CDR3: TGCGCCACCTCCGGGGGGCGACAGGGGCCTGGAGAGCAGTACTTC. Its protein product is CATSGGRQGPGEQYF.

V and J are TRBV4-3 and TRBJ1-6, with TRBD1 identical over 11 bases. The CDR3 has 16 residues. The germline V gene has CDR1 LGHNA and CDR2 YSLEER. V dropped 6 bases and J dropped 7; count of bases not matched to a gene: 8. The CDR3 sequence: CASSYGQGARNSPLHF. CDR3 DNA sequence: TGCGCCAGCAGTTACGGACAGGGGGCGAGAAATTCACCCCTCCACTTT.

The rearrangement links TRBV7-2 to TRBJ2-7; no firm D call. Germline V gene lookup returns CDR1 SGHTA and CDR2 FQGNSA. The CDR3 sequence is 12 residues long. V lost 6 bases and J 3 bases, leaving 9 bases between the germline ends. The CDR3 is CASRQQDYEQYF. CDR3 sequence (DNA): TGTGCCAGCAGGCAGCAGGACTACGAGCAGTACTTC.